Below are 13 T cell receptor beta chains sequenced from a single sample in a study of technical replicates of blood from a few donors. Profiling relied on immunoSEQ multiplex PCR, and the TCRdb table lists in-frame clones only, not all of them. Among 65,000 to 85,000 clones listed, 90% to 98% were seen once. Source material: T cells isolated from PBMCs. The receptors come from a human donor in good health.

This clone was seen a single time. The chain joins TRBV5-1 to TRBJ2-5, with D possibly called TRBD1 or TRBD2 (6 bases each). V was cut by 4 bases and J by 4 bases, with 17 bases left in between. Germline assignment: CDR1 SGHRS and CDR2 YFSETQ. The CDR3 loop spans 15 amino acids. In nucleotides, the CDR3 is TGCGCCAGCAGCGTGGGGGGCAGGGCATCAGAGACCCAGTACTTC. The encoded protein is CASSVGGRASETQYF.

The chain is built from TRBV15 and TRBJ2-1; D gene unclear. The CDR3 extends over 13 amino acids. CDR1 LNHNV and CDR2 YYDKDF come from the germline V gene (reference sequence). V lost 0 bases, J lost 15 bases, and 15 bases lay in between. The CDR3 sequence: CATSRDVWMPRFF. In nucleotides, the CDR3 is TGTGCCACCAGCAGAGATGTGTGGATGCCTAGGTTCTTC.

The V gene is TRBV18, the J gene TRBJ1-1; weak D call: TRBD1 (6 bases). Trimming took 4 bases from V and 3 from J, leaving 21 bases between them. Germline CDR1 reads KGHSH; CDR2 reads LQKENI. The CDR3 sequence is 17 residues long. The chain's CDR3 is CASSQEEQGSFYTEAFF. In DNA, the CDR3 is TGTGCCAGCTCACAAGAGGAACAGGGAAGCTTTTACACTGAAGCTTTCTTT.

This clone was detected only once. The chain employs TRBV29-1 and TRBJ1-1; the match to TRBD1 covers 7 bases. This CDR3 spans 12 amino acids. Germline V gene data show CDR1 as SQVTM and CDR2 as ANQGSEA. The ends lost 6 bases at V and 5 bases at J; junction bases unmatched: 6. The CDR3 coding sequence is TGCAGCGTCGAACAGGGGCTAACTGAAGCTTTCTTT. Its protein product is CSVEQGLTEAFF.

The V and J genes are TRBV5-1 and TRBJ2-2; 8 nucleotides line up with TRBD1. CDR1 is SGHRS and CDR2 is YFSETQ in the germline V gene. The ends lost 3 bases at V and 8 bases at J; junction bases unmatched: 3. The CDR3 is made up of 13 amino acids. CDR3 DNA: TGCGCCAGCAGCTCGACAGGGGCTGGGGAGCTGTTTTTT. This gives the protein CASSSTGAGELFF.

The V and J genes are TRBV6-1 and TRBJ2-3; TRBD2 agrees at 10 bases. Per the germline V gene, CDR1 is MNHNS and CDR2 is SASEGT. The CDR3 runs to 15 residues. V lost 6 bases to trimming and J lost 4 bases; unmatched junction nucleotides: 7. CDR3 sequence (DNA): TGTGCCAGCAGGGGAGAGCGGGAGGGCCCAGATACGCAGTATTTT. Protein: CASRGEREGPDTQYF.

The CDR3 region has the DNA TGTGCCAGCAGCTTAGTACAGGGGTTTGGCTACACCTTC. This translates into CASSLVQGFGYTF. The rearrangement links TRBV7-8 to TRBJ1-2; TRBD1 matches at 7 bases. V lost 1 base to trimming and J lost 7 bases; unmatched junction nucleotides: 3. The V gene's germline CDR1 is SGHVS and CDR2 FQNEAQ. CDR3 length: 13 residues.

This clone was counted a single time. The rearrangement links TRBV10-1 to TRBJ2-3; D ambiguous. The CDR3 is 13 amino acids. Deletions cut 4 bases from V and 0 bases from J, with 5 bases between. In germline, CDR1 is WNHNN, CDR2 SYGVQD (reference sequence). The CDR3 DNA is TGCGCCAGCAGTGTGGCAAGCACAGATACGCAGTATTTT. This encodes CASSVASTDTQYF.

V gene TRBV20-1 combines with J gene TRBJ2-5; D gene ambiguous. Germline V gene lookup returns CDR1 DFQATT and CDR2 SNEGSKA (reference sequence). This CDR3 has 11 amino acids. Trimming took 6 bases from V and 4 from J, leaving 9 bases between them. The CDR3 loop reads CSAPIRETQYF. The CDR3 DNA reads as TGCAGTGCCCCAATTAGAGAGACCCAGTACTTC.

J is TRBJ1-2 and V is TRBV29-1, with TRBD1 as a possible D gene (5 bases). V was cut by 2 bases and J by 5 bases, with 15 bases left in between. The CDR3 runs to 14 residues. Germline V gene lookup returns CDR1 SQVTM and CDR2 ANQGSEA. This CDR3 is CSVERRTTWYGYTF. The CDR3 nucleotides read TGCAGCGTTGAAAGACGGACAACCTGGTATGGCTACACCTTC.

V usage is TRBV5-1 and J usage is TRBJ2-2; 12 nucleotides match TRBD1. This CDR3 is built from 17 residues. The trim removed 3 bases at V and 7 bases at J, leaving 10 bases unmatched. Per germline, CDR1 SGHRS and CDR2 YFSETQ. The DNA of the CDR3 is TGCGCCAGCAGCTGGGAAGAGGGACAGGGGGCCGTCGGGGAGCTGTTTTTT. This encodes CASSWEEGQGAVGELFF.

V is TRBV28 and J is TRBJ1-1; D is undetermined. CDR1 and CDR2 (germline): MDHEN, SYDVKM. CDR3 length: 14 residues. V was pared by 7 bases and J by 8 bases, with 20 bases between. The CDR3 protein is CASTPGSFPNEAFF. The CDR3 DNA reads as TGTGCCAGCACCCCTGGGAGTTTCCCAAACGAAGCTTTCTTT. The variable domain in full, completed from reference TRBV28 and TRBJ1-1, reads DVKVTQSSRYLVKRTGEKVFLECVQDMDHENMFWYRQDPGLGLRLIYFSYDVKMKEKGDIPEGYSVSREKKERFSLILESASTNQTSMYLCASTPGSFPNEAFFGQGTRLTVV.

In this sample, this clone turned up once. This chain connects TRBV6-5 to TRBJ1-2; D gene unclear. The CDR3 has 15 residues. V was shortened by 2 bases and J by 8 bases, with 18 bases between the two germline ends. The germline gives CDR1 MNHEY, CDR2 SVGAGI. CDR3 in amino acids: CASSYETKFFGGYTF. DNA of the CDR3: TGTGCCAGCAGTTACGAGACAAAGTTTTTCGGCGGCTACACCTTC.